This T cell receptor (beta chain) was identified during a study of control samples from healthy donors and cancer patients. Sequencing used immunoSEQ multiplex PCR; TCRdb keeps in-frame clones, though not all of them. The sample shows 150,000 to 200,000 clones, around nine tenths of them seen only once. CDR3 length: 12 residues. The V end was cut by 6 bases, the J end by 5 bases, with 8 bases between. The germline CDR1 and CDR2 sequences are SGHAT and FQDESV (reference sequence). The TCR sequence derives from a man aged 18-30 years in good health. The chain is built from TRBV11-1 and TRBJ2-1; no clear D gene. Material: blood. DNA of the CDR3: TGTGCCAGCAGGTCCCTTAACAATGAGCAGTTCTTC. It encodes CASRSLNNEQFF.